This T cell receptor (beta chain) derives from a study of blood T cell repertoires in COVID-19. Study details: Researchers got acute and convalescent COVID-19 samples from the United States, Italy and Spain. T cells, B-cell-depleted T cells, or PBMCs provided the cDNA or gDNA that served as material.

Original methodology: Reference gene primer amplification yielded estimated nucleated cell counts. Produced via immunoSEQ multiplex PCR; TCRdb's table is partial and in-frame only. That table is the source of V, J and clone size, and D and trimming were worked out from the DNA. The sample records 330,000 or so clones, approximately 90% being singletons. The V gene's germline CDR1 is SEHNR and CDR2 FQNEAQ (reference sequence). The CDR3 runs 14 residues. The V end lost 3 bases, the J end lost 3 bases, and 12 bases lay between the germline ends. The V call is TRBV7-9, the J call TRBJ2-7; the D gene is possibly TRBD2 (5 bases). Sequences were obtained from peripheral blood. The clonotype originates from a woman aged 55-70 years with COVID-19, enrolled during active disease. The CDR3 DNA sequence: TGTGCCAGCAGCTTTCAGGAGGTAGGCTACGAGCAGTACTTC. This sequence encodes CASSFQEVGYEQYF.